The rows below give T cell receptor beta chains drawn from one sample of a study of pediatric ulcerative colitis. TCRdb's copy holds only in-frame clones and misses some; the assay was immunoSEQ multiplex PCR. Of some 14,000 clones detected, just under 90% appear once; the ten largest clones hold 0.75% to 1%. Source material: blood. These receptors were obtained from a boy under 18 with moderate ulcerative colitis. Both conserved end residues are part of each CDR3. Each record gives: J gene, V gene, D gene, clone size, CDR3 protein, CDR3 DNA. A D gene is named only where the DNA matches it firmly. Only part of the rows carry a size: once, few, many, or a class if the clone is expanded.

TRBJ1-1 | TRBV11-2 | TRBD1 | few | CASSPSGQGRTEAFF | TGTGCCAGCAGCCCAAGCGGACAGGGAAGAACTGAAGCTTTCTTT
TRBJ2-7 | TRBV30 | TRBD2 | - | CAWSVRTRGDEQYF | TGTGCCTGGAGTGTACGGACTAGAGGGGACGAGCAGTACTTC
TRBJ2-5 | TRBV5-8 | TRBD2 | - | CASSLGTSGGVRETQYF | TGTGCCAGCAGCTTGGGCACTAGCGGGGGGGTCCGGGAGACCCAGTACTTC
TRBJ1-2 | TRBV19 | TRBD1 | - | CASSSPGTGGGYTF | TGTGCCAGTAGTTCCCCCGGGACAGGGGGCGGCTACACCTTC
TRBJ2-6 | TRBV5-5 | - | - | CASSFDSSGANVLTF | TGTGCCAGCAGCTTCGACAGCTCTGGGGCCAACGTCCTGACTTTC
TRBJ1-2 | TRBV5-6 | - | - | CASSTWLGLTANYGYTF | TGTGCCAGCAGCACCTGGCTGGGTTTGACAGCTAACTATGGCTACACCTTC
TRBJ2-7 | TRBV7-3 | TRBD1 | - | CASSVGQVHQGEQYF | TGTGCCAGCAGCGTGGGACAGGTTCATCAAGGGGAGCAGTACTTC
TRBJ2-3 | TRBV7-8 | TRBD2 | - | CASSLSGLASTDTQYF | TGTGCCAGCAGCCTCTCGGGACTAGCGAGCACAGATACGCAGTATTTT
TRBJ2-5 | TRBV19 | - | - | CASSISTGTAETQYF | TGTGCCAGTAGTATTTCTACGGGGACGGCAGAGACCCAGTACTTC
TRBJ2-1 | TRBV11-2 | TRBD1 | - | CASSYFGTGGIYEQFF | TGTGCCAGCAGCTATTTTGGGACAGGGGGCATATATGAGCAGTTCTTC
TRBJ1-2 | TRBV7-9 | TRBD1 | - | CASSDTGTGTYGYTF | TGTGCCAGCAGCGACACCGGGACAGGGACCTATGGCTACACCTTC
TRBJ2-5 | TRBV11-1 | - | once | CASSLTASSQETQYF | TGTGCCAGCAGCTTAACAGCTAGCTCACAAGAGACCCAGTACTTC
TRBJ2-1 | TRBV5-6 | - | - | CASSLARSEQFF | TGTGCCAGCAGCTTGGCCCGTTCCGAGCAGTTCTTC
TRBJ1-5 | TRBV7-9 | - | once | CASSSRAEQPQHF | TGTGCCAGCAGCTCCCGGGCAGAGCAGCCCCAGCATTTT
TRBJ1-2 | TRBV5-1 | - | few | CASSLNTGATYGYTF | TGCGCCAGCAGCTTGAACACGGGCGCGACCTATGGCTACACCTTC
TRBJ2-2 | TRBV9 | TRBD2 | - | CASSVGLAGAGELFF | TGTGCCAGCAGCGTCGGGCTAGCGGGGGCCGGGGAGCTGTTTTTT
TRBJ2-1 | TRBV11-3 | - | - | CASGRSSYNEQFF | TGTGCCAGCGGCCGGAGCTCCTACAATGAGCAGTTCTTC
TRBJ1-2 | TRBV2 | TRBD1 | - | CASSVRQGTYGYTF | TGTGCCAGCAGTGTGAGACAGGGGACCTATGGCTACACCTTC
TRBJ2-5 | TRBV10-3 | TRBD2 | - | CAISASGSRETQYF | TGTGCCATCAGTGCTAGCGGGAGCAGGGAGACCCAGTACTTC
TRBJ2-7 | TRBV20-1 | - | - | CSAGSYEQYF | TGCAGTGCTGGATCCTACGAGCAGTACTTC
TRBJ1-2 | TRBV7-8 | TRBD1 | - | CASSSPGQGYGYTF | TGTGCCAGCAGCTCACCGGGACAGGGCTATGGCTACACCTTC
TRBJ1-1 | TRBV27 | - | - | CASSLQGFNTEAFF | TGTGCCAGCAGCCTACAGGGATTCAACACTGAAGCTTTCTTT
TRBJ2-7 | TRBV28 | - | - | CASTWVPSNEQYF | TGTGCCAGCACATGGGTCCCTTCCAACGAGCAGTACTTC
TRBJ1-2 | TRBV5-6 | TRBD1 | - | CASRTGAWGYGYTF | TGTGCCAGCAGGACAGGGGCCTGGGGCTATGGCTACACCTTC
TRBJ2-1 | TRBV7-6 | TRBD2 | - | CASSSQQVGLAGATSYNEQFF | TGTGCCAGCAGCTCACAACAGGTGGGACTAGCGGGGGCCACTTCCTACAATGAGCAGTTCTTC
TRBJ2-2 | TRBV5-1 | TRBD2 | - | CASSLGLAGGIGELFF | TGCGCCAGCAGCTTGGGTCTAGCGGGGGGAATCGGGGAGCTGTTTTTT
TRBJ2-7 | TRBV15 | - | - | CATSREGRGRYSYEQYF | TGTGCCACCAGCAGAGAAGGGCGTGGGAGGTATTCCTACGAGCAGTACTTC
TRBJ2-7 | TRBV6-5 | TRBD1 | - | CASSYQGQVGYEQYF | TGTGCCAGCAGTTACCAAGGACAGGTCGGCTACGAGCAGTACTTC
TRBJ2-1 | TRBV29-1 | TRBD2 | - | CSVEVGLAGNEQFF | TGCAGCGTTGAAGTGGGCCTAGCGGGCAATGAGCAGTTCTTC
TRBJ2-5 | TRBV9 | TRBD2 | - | CASSARLAGSETQYF | TGTGCCAGCAGCGCTAGACTAGCGGGGTCAGAGACCCAGTACTTC
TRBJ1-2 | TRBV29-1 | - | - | CSVDIGRGDYGYTF | TGCAGCGTTGATATCGGGAGAGGGGACTATGGCTACACCTTC
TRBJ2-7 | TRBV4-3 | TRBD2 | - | CASSQARTSFFHEQYF | TGCGCCAGCAGCCAAGCCCGGACTAGTTTTTTCCACGAGCAGTACTTC